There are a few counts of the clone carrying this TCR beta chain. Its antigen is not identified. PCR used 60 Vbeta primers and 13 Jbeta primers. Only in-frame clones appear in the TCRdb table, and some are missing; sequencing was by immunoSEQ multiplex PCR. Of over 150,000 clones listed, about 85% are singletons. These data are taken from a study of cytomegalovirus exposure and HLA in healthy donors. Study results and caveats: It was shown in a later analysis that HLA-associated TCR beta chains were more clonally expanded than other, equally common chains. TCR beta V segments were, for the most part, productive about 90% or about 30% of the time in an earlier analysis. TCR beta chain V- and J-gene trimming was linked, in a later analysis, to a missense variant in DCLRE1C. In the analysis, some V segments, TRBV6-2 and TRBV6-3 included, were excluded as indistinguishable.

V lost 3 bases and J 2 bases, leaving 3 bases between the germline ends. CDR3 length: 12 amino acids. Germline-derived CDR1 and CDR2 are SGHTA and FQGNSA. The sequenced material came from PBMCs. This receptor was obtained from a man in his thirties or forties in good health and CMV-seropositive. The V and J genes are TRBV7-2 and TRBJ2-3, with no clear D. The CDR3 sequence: CASSFYTDTQYF. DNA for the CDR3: TGTGCCAGCAGCTTTTACACAGATACGCAGTATTTT.